Listed below are T cell receptor beta chains from one sample, sequenced in a study of cytomegalovirus exposure and HLA in healthy donors. Assay used: immunoSEQ multiplex PCR; TCRdb lists only in-frame clones, some missing. The sample carries roughly 68,000 clones, around 96% recorded once. The material sequenced was PBMCs. These receptor sequences come from a woman under 30 in good health and CMV-seropositive. Each CDR3 is given with its conserved first and last residue. Each record gives: V gene, CDR3 protein.

v_call: TRBV4-1
cdr3_aa: CASSQGDRDGGTQYF

v_call: TRBV29-1
cdr3_aa: CSVVGGNTEAFF

v_call: TRBV6-6
cdr3_aa: CASSGHREQYF

v_call: TRBV27
cdr3_aa: CASSTGTSGYEQYF

v_call: TRBV18
cdr3_aa: CASSPPRGYEQYF

v_call: TRBV27
cdr3_aa: CASSPFRTGPQHF

v_call: TRBV7-9
cdr3_aa: CASSSVRTAVGYGYTF

v_call: TRBV30
cdr3_aa: CAWSVRQGGEQYF

v_call: TRBV7-9
cdr3_aa: CASSKAGEGQFF

v_call: TRBV7-8
cdr3_aa: CASSLETKETQYF

v_call: TRBV25-1
cdr3_aa: CATGTGGETQYF

v_call: TRBV28
cdr3_aa: CASSPRPPGQNTGELFF

v_call: TRBV30
cdr3_aa: CAWSQGVLYEQYF

v_call: TRBV6-1
cdr3_aa: CASSAPHRGKYEQYF

v_call: TRBV6-1
cdr3_aa: CASSLTSGSPDTQYF